This T cell receptor (beta chain) was observed in a study of cytomegalovirus exposure and HLA in healthy donors. General study findings and limits: For cytomegalovirus status, the classifier reportedly gave diagnoses with high specificity and sensitivity. Three CMV-associated chains proved CMV antigen-specific in vitro. Rare TCR sequences dominated, though some public TCRs recurred in many donors.

The protocol was immunoSEQ multiplex PCR, while the TCRdb copy is restricted to in-frame clones and leaves out a portion. This table holds tens of thousands of clones, approximately 93% found once. For this clone: Antigen unknown.

CDR1 and CDR2 from the germline V gene are SNHLY and FYNNEI. V trimming: 5 bases; J trimming: 10 bases; junction bases outside the gene matches: 6. This CDR3 has 15 amino acids. This TCR derives from a woman younger than 45 in good health and CMV-seronegative. The sequencing input was PBMCs. The chain has TRBV2 and TRBJ2-2; TRBD2 matches 14 bases. CDR3 sequence reads: CASSLTSGGAAELFF. The CDR3 DNA reads TGTGCCAGCAGTTTGACTAGCGGGGGGGCGGCGGAGCTGTTTTTT.